The rows below give T cell receptor beta chains drawn from one sample of a study of radiotherapy plus CTLA-4 blockade in lung cancer. Clones were sequenced by immunoSEQ multiplex PCR, and TCRdb holds only the in-frame ones, with some missing. The data show tens of thousands of clones, approximately 78% seen once. Sample: peripheral blood, taken from a patient treated with radiotherapy plus ipilimumab. The source is a human donor with non-small cell lung cancer who had a complete response to radiotherapy plus ipilimumab. The CDR3 runs from the conserved cysteine through the conserved F or W. Fields, in order: D gene, J gene, V gene, CDR3 protein. A D gene is named only where the DNA matches it firmly.

>.|TRBJ2-1|TRBV9
CASGVEGGGSRNEQFF
>.|TRBJ1-1|TRBV29-1
CSAHRDQNTEAFF
>TRBD1|TRBJ1-1|TRBV6-5
CASRTGTRSAFF
>.|TRBJ1-2|TRBV30
CAWTAYYSGGYTF
>TRBD2|TRBJ2-5|TRBV29-1
CSVELPSGSSTEIQYF
>.|TRBJ2-1|TRBV7-6
CASSLFTGAFNEQFF
>.|TRBJ1-4|TRBV19
CASSGPLGGLFF
>TRBD1|TRBJ1-5|TRBV29-1
CSVAGTGVHQPQHF
>.|TRBJ2-5|TRBV29-1
CSAVKSRQIQETQYF
>TRBD1|TRBJ2-5|TRBV7-2
CASSRQGQKETQYF
>TRBD2|TRBJ2-7|TRBV29-1
CSVDKGTRSDEQYF
>.|TRBJ1-4|TRBV30
CAWSGGEGKLFF
>.|TRBJ2-7|TRBV5-4
CASSFGRAGNYEQYF
>TRBD1|TRBJ1-2|TRBV18
CASSPGQDYGYTF
>.|TRBJ1-2|TRBV30
CAWGVSWDINYGYTF
>TRBD1|TRBJ2-1|TRBV11-2
CASSLDPGTVAYNEQFF
>.|TRBJ2-1|TRBV2
CASSDEGYEQFF
>.|TRBJ1-1|TRBV30
CAWSNGGRNTEAFF
>TRBD1|TRBJ1-2|TRBV6-1
CASNRQGGGYTF
>.|TRBJ1-1|TRBV7-2
CASSPYRGANTEAFF
>TRBD2|TRBJ2-1|TRBV7-6
CASSLNPSGSYNEQFF
>TRBD1|TRBJ1-3|TRBV11-3
CASSRDSSGNTIYF
>.|TRBJ2-6|TRBV9
CASSFDFSGANVLTF
>TRBD2|TRBJ2-1|TRBV2
CASRGTGGPYGEQFF
>TRBD2|TRBJ2-5|TRBV4-3
CASSLRASGGFGETQYF
>TRBD1|TRBJ1-2|TRBV6-5
CASSNAGGDDGYTF
>TRBD1|TRBJ1-5|TRBV2
CASSEQGALPQHF
>.|TRBJ2-6|TRBV27
CASSFEGLSSGANVLTF
>TRBD1|TRBJ1-2|TRBV19
CASSIGGQGDWRAYGYTF
>TRBD1|TRBJ2-1|TRBV27
CASSLKGTGHPGQFF
>.|TRBJ1-1|TRBV7-2
CASSRQQNTEAFF
>TRBD2|TRBJ2-1|TRBV30
CAYVGSSGFPSYNEQFF
>.|TRBJ1-4|TRBV5-4
CASSLGGHINEKLFF
>.|TRBJ2-2|TRBV7-9
CASSARGSGTGELFF
>TRBD1|TRBJ1-6|TRBV7-9
CASSSSGGYNSPLHF
>.|TRBJ1-4|TRBV5-1
CASNQEGNLNEKLFF
>TRBD2|TRBJ2-1|TRBV27
CATKGAGNEQFF
>TRBD1|TRBJ2-6|TRBV4-1
CASTPDRADSGANVLTF
>TRBD1|TRBJ1-3|TRBV5-1
CASSGQGADGNTIYF
>.|TRBJ1-2|TRBV18
CASSPQVDGYTF